This T cell receptor beta chain was found in a study of cytomegalovirus exposure and HLA in healthy donors. Study-level background: An analysis done earlier identified about 120 million unique TCR beta sequences from roughly 190 million T cells.

The PCR used 60 Vbeta and 13 Jbeta primers. Clones were read by immunoSEQ multiplex PCR, and TCRdb kept only the in-frame ones, dropping some. The sample contains approximately 82,000 clones, roughly a tenth of which appear only once. The ends lost 5 bases at V and 6 bases at J; junction bases unmatched: 2. CDR3 length: 14 amino acids. Germline values: CDR1 LGHNT, CDR2 FRNRAP. Study observations and caveats: In a later analysis, specific HLA alleles were associated with 15,000 to 20,000 TCR beta sequences at a 0.05 false discovery rate. A later analysis linked a missense variant in DCLRE1C to the trimming of TCR beta V and J genes. Cytomegalovirus status, reportedly, was diagnosed with high specificity and sensitivity by the classifier.

As to this clone: Its antigen is not identified.

The sample consisted of PBMCs. This receptor was taken from a man in his 60s in good health and CMV-seropositive. V gene TRBV12-5 combines with J gene TRBJ2-3; TRBD2 agrees at 13 bases. For the CDR3, the DNA is TGTGCTAGTGGTCCGACTAGCGGGGGGGATACGCAGTATTTT. As protein: CASGPTSGGDTQYF.